This TCR beta chain was observed in a study of metastatic and nonmetastatic thyroid tumors. On the study more broadly: Both malignant and benign thyroid patients supplied peripheral blood and tumor or nodule tissue samples, across which the repertoires of these patients were then compared.

This clone occurred many times. Antigen unknown. General study points: Versus benign nodules, malignant thyroid tumors reportedly had significantly higher TCR beta diversity, in blood and tumor.

In the original processing: Using the CDR3 differences seen across clinicopathological groups, the authors built a distant-metastasis classifier for papillary thyroid cancer, which was meant to discriminate distant-metastatic patients. TCRdb re-called clones via MiXCR from the PCR reads. The authors' filters were not applied to this entry. The sample includes tens of thousands of clones, roughly a quarter of them seen just once. The length of the CDR3 is 16 residues. Germline V CDR1 and CDR2: LGHNA, YSLEER. The junction had 7 bases not matched to a gene; V was cut back by 5 bases and J by 5 bases. All patients were treatment-naive before thyroid surgery.

This TCR was sampled from a male donor with papillary thyroid cancer or a benign thyroid nodule (not recorded which). Some clones in this sample may be carry-over from other donors' samples. Sequencing was performed on tumor tissue. This chain links TRBV4-3 with TRBJ2-2, with 11 nucleotides matching TRBD2. CDR3: CASSYLAGGGTGELFF. CDR3 coding DNA: TGCGCCAGCAGCTATCTAGCGGGAGGAGGGACCGGGGAGCTGTTTTTT.